This T cell receptor beta chain was recovered during a study of CD8 T cells in ankylosing spondylitis (dated by TCRdb to about 2017). Context from the whole study: To find TCR variants linked to disease, the study profiled T cell receptor beta repertoires in ankylosing spondylitis patients and healthy donors. The full study cohort comprised 20 to 30 ankylosing spondylitis patients and 85 to 120 healthy donors. Peripheral blood samples were taken, and synovial fluid was additionally collected from ankylosing spondylitis patients.

Trimming at the junction amounts to 1 base on V and 3 bases on J, and the germline ends lie 6 bases apart. From the cysteine through the phenylalanine, the CDR3 covers 13 amino acids. Kept here is only the CDR3 DNA, which spans 39 bases and is read in frame from base 1. From the germline V gene, CDR1 is MGHRA and CDR2 is YSYEKL. Broad study findings and their caveats: Some TCR beta motif variants had previously been reported in synovial fluid and blood of reactive arthritis patients, which suggested common disease-initiation mechanisms. A CD8+ phenotype was shown by the disease-linked clones, which were found at relatively low frequencies in peripheral blood. A TCR beta motif made up of several highly homologous amino acid variants appeared to be characteristic of blood from ankylosing spondylitis patients. The disease-linked clones were reported to be significantly enriched in matched synovial fluid samples from ankylosing spondylitis patients.

Sequencing took place on an Illumina MiSeq. Quantitative 5'-RACE with molecular barcodes was the method used to prepare the TCR beta libraries. On the authors' methods: Disease-linked TCR variants were identified with a new computational method built on a probabilistic model of VDJ rearrangement. TCRdb trimmed public reads at Q25 via fastp, called clones via MiXCR and kept in-frame beta chains. Each entry merges the rows of one CDR3 protein and shows their most common DNA and genes. The authors' filters were not applied to this entry. The sample table lists roughly 30,000 distinct CDR3 sequences, more than 13% of them with a count of one. Around a third of the sample belongs to the ten largest clones. This clonotype was seen a few times. This receptor's antigen is unknown. Nothing much larger sits one base from this clone, and base qualities are not available.

The sequenced material came from blood. The TCR originated in a male donor with ankylosing spondylitis or in good health (not recorded which). The chain uses TRBV4-1 and TRBJ2-5; the D gene lacks a confident call. This receptor carries the CDR3 CASSQGLKETQYF. The sequenced DNA: TGCGCCAGCAGCCAAGGTTTAAAAGAGACCCAGTACTTC.